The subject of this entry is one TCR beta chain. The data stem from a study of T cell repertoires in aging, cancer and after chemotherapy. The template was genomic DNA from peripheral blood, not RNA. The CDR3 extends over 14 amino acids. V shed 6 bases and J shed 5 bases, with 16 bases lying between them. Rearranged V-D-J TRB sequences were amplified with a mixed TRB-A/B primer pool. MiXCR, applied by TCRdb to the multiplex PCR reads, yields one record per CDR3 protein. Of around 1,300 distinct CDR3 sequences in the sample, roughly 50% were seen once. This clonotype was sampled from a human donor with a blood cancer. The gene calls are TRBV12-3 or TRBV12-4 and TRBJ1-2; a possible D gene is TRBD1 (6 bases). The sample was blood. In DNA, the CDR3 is TGTGCCAGCAGCTTTATGACAGGAATTTATGGCTACACCTTC. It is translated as CASSFMTGIYGYTF.